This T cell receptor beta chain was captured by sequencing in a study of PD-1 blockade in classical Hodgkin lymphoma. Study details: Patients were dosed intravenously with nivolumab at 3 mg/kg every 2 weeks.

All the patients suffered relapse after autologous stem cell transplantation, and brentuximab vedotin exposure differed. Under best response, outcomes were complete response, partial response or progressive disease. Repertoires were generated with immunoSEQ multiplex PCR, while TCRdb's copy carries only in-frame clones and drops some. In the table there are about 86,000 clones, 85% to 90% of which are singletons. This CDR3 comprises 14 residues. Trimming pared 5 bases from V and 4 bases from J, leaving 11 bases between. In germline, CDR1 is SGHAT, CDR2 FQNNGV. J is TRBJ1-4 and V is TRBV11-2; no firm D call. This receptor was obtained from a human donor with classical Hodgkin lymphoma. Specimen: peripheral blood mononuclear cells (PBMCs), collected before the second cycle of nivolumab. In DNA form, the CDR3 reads TGTGCCAGCAGCCCCACAGAGATTAATGAAAAACTGTTTTTT. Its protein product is CASSPTEINEKLFF.